The 10 T cell receptor beta chains below come from one sample, sequenced in a study of OX40 agonist ivuxolimab in advanced cancers. Sequencing used immunoSEQ multiplex PCR; TCRdb keeps in-frame clones, though not all of them. Here the sample spans some 94,000 clones, more than 75% being singletons. The source was CD4+ or CD8+ T cells sorted from blood, collected in a trial of the OX40 agonist ivuxolimab. The receptors originated from an adult with an advanced solid tumor such as melanoma, head and neck, liver or kidney cancer.

The rearrangement uses TRBV6-1 and TRBJ1-5; D perhaps matches TRBD1 (5 bases). The V and J ends lost 2 bases and 4 bases respectively, with 15 bases between them. The CDR3 spans 16 residues. Germline CDR1 reads MNHNS; CDR2 reads SASEGT. CDR3 protein: CASSELVRVANQPQHF. DNA of the CDR3: TGTGCCAGCAGTGAACTGGTCAGGGTAGCAAATCAGCCCCAGCATTTT.

This clone has just one count. The rearrangement uses TRBV21-1 and TRBJ2-7; the table gives TRBD2 as D, unverified against the DNA. TRBV21-1 is noted as a pseudogene. The CDR3 is made up of 15 amino acids. The CDR3 sequence: CASSNRLAGAREQYF. CDR3 bases: TGTGCCAGCAGCAACCGACTAGCGGGAGCGAGGGAGCAGTACTTC.

The rearrangement links TRBV30 to TRBJ2-7, with D possibly called TRBD1 or TRBD2 (6 bases each). From germline, CDR1 is GTSNPN and CDR2 SVGIG (reference sequence). V was clipped by 7 bases and J by 1 base, with 17 bases between them. The CDR3 sequence is 14 residues long. The CDR3 loop reads CASYLGGNSYEQYF. CDR3 bases: TGTGCCTCATACCTCGGGGGCAATTCCTACGAGCAGTACTTC.

The CDR3: CASSRTSGGYNEQFF. DNA for the CDR3: TGTGCCAGCAGCCGGACTAGCGGGGGGTACAATGAGCAGTTCTTC. The chain employs TRBV7-9 and TRBJ2-1, with 14 bases fitting TRBD2. The CDR3 covers 15 residues. CDR1 is SEHNR and CDR2 is FQNEAQ in the germline V gene (reference sequence). Unmatched junction bases numbered 1, after V lost 5 bases and J lost 4 bases.

This clone is a singleton in its sample. V usage is TRBV5-5 and J usage is TRBJ2-3, with D possibly being TRBD1 (6 bases). The CDR3 has 17 amino acids. Trimming removed 4 bases from V and 5 bases from J, with 23 bases in between. The germline CDR1 and CDR2 sequences are SGHKS and YYEKEE (reference sequence). The CDR3 here is CASSPQGTPSTRDTQYF. As DNA, the CDR3 is TGTGCCAGCAGCCCACAAGGGACACCGTCAACTAGAGATACGCAGTATTTT.

Here the CDR3 reads CASSEVGGGYEQYF. DNA of the CDR3: TGTGCCAGCAGTGAAGTCGGCGGGGGGTACGAGCAGTACTTC. This chain uses TRBV6-1 with TRBJ2-7; TRBD2 aligns across 8 bases. The germline V gene encodes CDR1 MNHNS and CDR2 SASEGT. The junction had 3 bases not matched to a gene; V was cut back by 1 base and J by 4 bases. CDR3 size: 14 residues.

The genes are TRBV7-9 and TRBJ2-1; TRBD2 aligns across 11 bases. The CDR3 contains 16 residues. V lost 2 bases to trimming and J lost 3 bases; unmatched junction nucleotides: 3. Germline values: CDR1 SEHNR, CDR2 FQNEAQ (reference sequence). CDR3 DNA sequence: TGTGCCAGCAGCTTATCTCTAGCGGGAGGCTACAATGAGCAGTTCTTC. Translation gives CASSLSLAGGYNEQFF.

V gene TRBV18 combines with J gene TRBJ2-7; no reliable D call. The ends were cut back, 3 bases at V and 6 bases at J, with 15 bases in the middle. This CDR3 has 14 residues. Per germline, CDR1 KGHSH and CDR2 LQKENI. DNA of the CDR3: TGTGCCAGCTCACCCCCCGTATTACGAGGCGAGCAGTACTTC. This translates into CASSPPVLRGEQYF.

V and J are TRBV19 and TRBJ2-7; D not resolved. Germline CDR1 reads LNHDA; CDR2 reads SQIVND (reference sequence). Trimming removed 3 bases from V and 4 bases from J, with 13 bases in between. The CDR3 extends over 14 amino acids. The CDR3 is CASSMGEIGYEQYF. The CDR3 DNA reads as TGTGCCAGTAGTATGGGCGAAATAGGATACGAGCAGTACTTC.

The chain recombines TRBV6-5 with TRBJ1-2; D remains unclear. There are 15 residues in the CDR3. The germline gives CDR1 MNHEY, CDR2 SVGAGI. V was cut by 6 bases and J by 3 bases, with 17 bases left in between. The CDR3 sequence is CASSRTLSSDYGYTF. CDR3 nucleotide sequence: TGTGCCAGCAGCCGGACCCTATCGAGCGACTATGGCTACACCTTC.